These T cell receptor beta chains were read from a single sample in a study of T cells after yellow fever vaccination. MiXCR was run by TCRdb on the 5' RACE reads, yielding one entry per CDR3 protein. The data show 150,000 to 200,000 distinct CDR3 sequences, more than 9.5% seen once. Source: CD8+ T cells sorted from PBMCs, taken 15 days after the yellow fever booster vaccination. Source of these receptors: a man aged 18 to 29 who received the YFV17D yellow fever vaccine. CDR3s include the opening cysteine and the closing phenylalanine or tryptophan. The order of the fields is D gene, J gene, V gene, clone size, CDR3 DNA, CDR3 protein. D genes are given only for firm matches. Some rows mark clone size as missing; the rest say once, few, many or name a class of expanded clone.

d_gene: TRBD1
j_gene: TRBJ1-1
v_gene: TRBV7-9
abundance: NA
CDR3nt: TGTGCCAGCAGCTGGACAGGTGAAGCTTTCTTT
CDR3aa: CASSWTGEAFF

d_gene: TRBD1
j_gene: TRBJ2-2
v_gene: TRBV15
abundance: many
CDR3nt: TGTGCCACCAGCAGGGTGGTGACAGGGGGCACCGGGGAGCTGTTTTTT
CDR3aa: CATSRVVTGGTGELFF

d_gene: TRBD2
j_gene: TRBJ2-3
v_gene: TRBV4-1
abundance: few
CDR3nt: TGCGCCAGCAGCCAAGAGGCTAGCGGGGGGAGCACAGATACGCAGTATTTT
CDR3aa: CASSQEASGGSTDTQYF

d_gene: TRBD1
j_gene: TRBJ2-3
v_gene: TRBV7-2
abundance: NA
CDR3nt: TGTGCCAGCAGCTTCTCTGGGACAGATGGGACAGGAGATACGCAGTATTTT
CDR3aa: CASSFSGTDGTGDTQYF

d_gene: NA
j_gene: TRBJ1-3
v_gene: TRBV29-1
abundance: few
CDR3nt: TGCAGCGTGATATCCCGGACAGCCTCTGGAAACACCATATATTTT
CDR3aa: CSVISRTASGNTIYF

d_gene: NA
j_gene: TRBJ2-2
v_gene: TRBV10-3
abundance: few
CDR3nt: TGTGCCATCAGTGATGGCGGAGCTACGAACACCGGGGAGCTGTTTTTT
CDR3aa: CAISDGGATNTGELFF

d_gene: TRBD2
j_gene: TRBJ2-3
v_gene: TRBV12-3/TRBV12-4
abundance: few
CDR3nt: TGTGCCAGCAGTCCCTCACTAGCGACAGATACGCAGTATTTT
CDR3aa: CASSPSLATDTQYF

d_gene: NA
j_gene: TRBJ1-1
v_gene: TRBV4-3
abundance: NA
CDR3nt: TGCGCCAGCAGCCAAGTTTATCGGGGAAACACTGAAGCTTTCTTT
CDR3aa: CASSQVYRGNTEAFF

d_gene: TRBD1
j_gene: TRBJ2-3
v_gene: TRBV10-3
abundance: NA
CDR3nt: TGTGCCATCACTTCCACCGGGACAGTTAGCACAGATACGCAGTATTTT
CDR3aa: CAITSTGTVSTDTQYF

d_gene: TRBD1
j_gene: TRBJ2-7
v_gene: TRBV7-8
abundance: NA
CDR3nt: TGTGCCAGCAGCTTCCGGGACAGAGGGGAGCAGTACTTC
CDR3aa: CASSFRDRGEQYF

d_gene: TRBD1
j_gene: TRBJ1-2
v_gene: TRBV7-9
abundance: NA
CDR3nt: TGTGCCAGCAGCCATGGACAGGACGCCTATGGCTACACCTTC
CDR3aa: CASSHGQDAYGYTF

d_gene: NA
j_gene: TRBJ1-5
v_gene: TRBV27
abundance: few
CDR3nt: TGTGCCAGCGGCCCGGGGGGCGCAAAACAGCCCCAGCATTTT
CDR3aa: CASGPGGAKQPQHF

d_gene: TRBD1
j_gene: TRBJ2-7
v_gene: TRBV5-6
abundance: NA
CDR3nt: TGTGCCAGCAGCAATGGACAGGGGTCCTACGAGCAGTACTTC
CDR3aa: CASSNGQGSYEQYF

d_gene: NA
j_gene: TRBJ2-5
v_gene: TRBV29-1
abundance: few
CDR3nt: TGCAGCGTTGAATGGCGGGGAAACCAAGAGACCCAGTACTTC
CDR3aa: CSVEWRGNQETQYF

d_gene: NA
j_gene: TRBJ1-1
v_gene: TRBV29-1
abundance: few
CDR3nt: TGCAGCGTTGGGATGAACACTGAAGCTTTCTTT
CDR3aa: CSVGMNTEAFF

d_gene: NA
j_gene: TRBJ2-7
v_gene: TRBV6-2/TRBV6-3
abundance: few
CDR3nt: TGTGCCAGCAGTTACTCGAGCATCCGGGGGCAATACGAGCAGTACTTC
CDR3aa: CASSYSSIRGQYEQYF

d_gene: TRBD1
j_gene: TRBJ1-5
v_gene: TRBV27
abundance: few
CDR3nt: TGTGCCAGCAGTGGAACAGGGGGTCAGCCCCAGCATTTT
CDR3aa: CASSGTGGQPQHF

d_gene: NA
j_gene: TRBJ1-2
v_gene: TRBV7-9
abundance: few
CDR3nt: TGTGCCAGCAGTGCCCGGGTGGACACTAACTATGGCTACACCTTC
CDR3aa: CASSARVDTNYGYTF

d_gene: NA
j_gene: TRBJ2-3
v_gene: TRBV7-2
abundance: NA
CDR3nt: TGTGCCAGCCGTCGTTCGGGGGCGCGAAGCACAGATACGCAGTATTTT
CDR3aa: CASRRSGARSTDTQYF

d_gene: NA
j_gene: TRBJ1-3
v_gene: TRBV4-1
abundance: few
CDR3nt: TGCGCCAGCAGCCCCCACGGAAACACCATATATTTT
CDR3aa: CASSPHGNTIYF

d_gene: NA
j_gene: TRBJ2-3
v_gene: TRBV13
abundance: few
CDR3nt: TGTGCCAGCAGCCCCCCTGACAGCGCAGATACGCAGTATTTT
CDR3aa: CASSPPDSADTQYF

d_gene: NA
j_gene: TRBJ2-7
v_gene: TRBV5-6
abundance: few
CDR3nt: TGTGCCAGCAGCTTATCGGGTGGCTACGAGCAGTACTTC
CDR3aa: CASSLSGGYEQYF

d_gene: NA
j_gene: TRBJ2-3
v_gene: TRBV18
abundance: few
CDR3nt: TGTGCCAGCTCACCACCGGGCCGAGTATATTTT
CDR3aa: CASSPPGRVYF

d_gene: TRBD1
j_gene: TRBJ1-2
v_gene: TRBV6-2/TRBV6-3
abundance: NA
CDR3nt: TGTGCCAGCAGTTTCAGGGACAGGGGATCTGGCTACACCTTC
CDR3aa: CASSFRDRGSGYTF

d_gene: TRBD1
j_gene: TRBJ2-5
v_gene: TRBV29-1
abundance: NA
CDR3nt: TGCAGCGTGGAAACAGGGGACGTTGAAGAGACCCAGTACTTC
CDR3aa: CSVETGDVEETQYF